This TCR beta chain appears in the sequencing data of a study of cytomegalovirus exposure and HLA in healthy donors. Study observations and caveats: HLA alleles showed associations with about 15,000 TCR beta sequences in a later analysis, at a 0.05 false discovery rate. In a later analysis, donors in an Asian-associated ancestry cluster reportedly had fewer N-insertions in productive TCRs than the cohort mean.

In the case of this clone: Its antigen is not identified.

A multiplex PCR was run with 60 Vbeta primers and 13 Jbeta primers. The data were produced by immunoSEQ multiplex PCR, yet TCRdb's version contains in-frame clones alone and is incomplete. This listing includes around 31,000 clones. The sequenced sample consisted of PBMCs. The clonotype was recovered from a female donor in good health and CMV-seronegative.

CDR3 region: CASSYTGQGEGGKLFF. The CDR3 nucleotides are TGTGCCAGCAGTTACACCGGACAGGGAGAGGGCGGAAAACTGTTTTTT. The genes are TRBV6-6 and TRBJ1-4; 8 nucleotides match TRBD1. Germline CDR1 is MNHNY and CDR2 is SVGAGI (reference sequence). The V segment lost 2 bases and the J segment 10 bases; nucleotides outside the gene matches: 12. The CDR3 is made up of 16 amino acids.